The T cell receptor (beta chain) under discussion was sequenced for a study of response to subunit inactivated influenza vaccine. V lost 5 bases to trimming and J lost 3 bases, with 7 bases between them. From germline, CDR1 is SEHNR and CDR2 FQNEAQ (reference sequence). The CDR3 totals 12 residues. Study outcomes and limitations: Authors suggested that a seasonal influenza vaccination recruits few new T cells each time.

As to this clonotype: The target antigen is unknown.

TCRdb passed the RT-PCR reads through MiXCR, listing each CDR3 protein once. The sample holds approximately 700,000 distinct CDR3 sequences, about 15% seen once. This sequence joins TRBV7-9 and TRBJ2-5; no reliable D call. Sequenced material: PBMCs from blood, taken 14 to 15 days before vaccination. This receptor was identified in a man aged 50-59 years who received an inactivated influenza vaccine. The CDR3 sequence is CASSTFEETQYF. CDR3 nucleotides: TGTGCCAGCAGCACGTTTGAAGAGACCCAGTACTTC.